In its sample, the clone carrying this TCR beta chain was seen a few times. As the library was built, unique molecular identifiers were attached to individual cDNA molecules. TCRdb called the RACE reads again in MiXCR, with one record for every CDR3 protein. This table holds around 99,000 distinct CDR3 sequences, approximately 10% found once. V shed 9 bases and J 7 bases; nucleotides not matched to a gene: 12. This CDR3 region has 14 residues. Germline loops: CDR1 SEHNR, CDR2 FQNEAQ (reference sequence). These data are taken from a study of human T cells and chemical hapten exposure. Indicated time point: patch test 2, 6 weeks after DPC sensitization. Treatment of the sample: therapeutic diphenylcyclopropenone sensitization with weekly scalp DPC. The total RNA was obtained from whole blood that was not fractionated.

This sequence joins TRBV7-9 and TRBJ2-1; 7 nucleotides align to TRBD2. This receptor was identified in a man aged 40-49 years with alopecia areata. Some clones in this sample may be carry-over from other donors' samples. The specimen comprised whole blood, sampled in connection with sensitization to the hapten diphenylcyclopropenone (DPC). CDR3 DNA: TGTGCCAGTCTCGGGAGGTCCATAGAAAATGAGCAGTTCTTC. This translates into CASLGRSIENEQFF. The complete variable domain, with remaining parts taken from reference TRBV7-9 and TRBJ2-1, reads DTGVSQNPRHKITKRGQNVTFRCDPISEHNRLYWYRQTLGQGPEFLTYFQNEAQLEKSRLLSDRFSAERPKGSFSTLEIQRTEQGDSAMYLCASLGRSIENEQFFGPGTRLTVL.